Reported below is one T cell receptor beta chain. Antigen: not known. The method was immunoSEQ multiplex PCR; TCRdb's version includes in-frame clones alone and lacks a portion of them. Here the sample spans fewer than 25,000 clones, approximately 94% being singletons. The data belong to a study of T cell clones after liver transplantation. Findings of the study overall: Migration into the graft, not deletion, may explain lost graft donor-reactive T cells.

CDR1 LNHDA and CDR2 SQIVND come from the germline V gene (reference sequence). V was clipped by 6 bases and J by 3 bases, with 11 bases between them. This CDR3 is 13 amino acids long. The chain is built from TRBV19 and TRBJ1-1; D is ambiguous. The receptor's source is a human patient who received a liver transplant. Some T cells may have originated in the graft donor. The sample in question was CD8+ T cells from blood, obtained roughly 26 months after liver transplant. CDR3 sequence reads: CASSKGTYTEAFF. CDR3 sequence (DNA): TGTGCCAGTAGCAAGGGTACGTACACTGAAGCTTTCTTT.